The 4 T cell receptor beta chains given below trace back to one sample, sequenced in a study of T cell changes during pregnancy in multiple sclerosis. Produced via immunoSEQ multiplex PCR; TCRdb's table is partial and in-frame only. The table includes tens of thousands of clones, 80% to 95% detected once. Sequenced material: peripheral blood. These receptor sequences come from a female donor with multiple sclerosis, enrolled in a pregnancy study.

This rearrangement joins TRBV29-1 to TRBJ1-3; D is uncertain. This CDR3 has 14 amino acids. Germline V gene sequence: CDR1 SQVTM, CDR2 ANQGSEA. V gave up 6 bases and J gave up 0 bases, with 12 bases separating them. CDR3 amino acids: CSVAIGSSGNTIYF. CDR3 bases: TGCAGCGTCGCTATTGGGAGCTCTGGAAACACCATATATTTT.

This clone was seen more than once but under ten times. The chain is built from TRBV27 and TRBJ1-1, with a tentative D call TRBD1 (6 bases). The CDR3 contains 13 residues. The germline gives CDR1 MNHEY, CDR2 SMNVEV (reference sequence). Trimming removed 6 bases at V and 3 bases at J, with 11 bases between. The CDR3 is CASSLGGHTEAFF. The CDR3 DNA reads TGTGCCAGCAGCCTAGGGGGGCACACTGAAGCTTTCTTT.

The chain joins TRBV27 to TRBJ1-2, with D perhaps matching TRBD1 (5 bases). V dropped 3 bases and J dropped 3 bases, with 8 bases sitting between them. The CDR3 loop spans 13 amino acids. The germline V gene encodes CDR1 MNHEY and CDR2 SMNVEV (reference sequence). In nucleotides, the CDR3 is TGTGCCAGCAGTTTCCTGGGGGACTATGGCTACACCTTC. It translates to CASSFLGDYGYTF.

This chain uses TRBV9 with TRBJ2-6; D is possibly TRBD2 (5 bases). Trimming shortened V by 2 bases and J by 1 base, and 7 bases separated the two germline ends. Germline lookup yields CDR1 SGDLS and CDR2 YYNGEE. CDR3 length equals 15 residues. In DNA, the CDR3 is TGTGCCAGCAGCGTCGGGGTGTCTGGGGCCAACGTCCTGACTTTC. As protein: CASSVGVSGANVLTF.